A selection of T cell receptor beta chains follows, all from one sample in a study of CD4 and CD8 cells across lung adenocarcinoma regions. TCRdb reprocessed the PCR reads via MiXCR and lists one record per CDR3 protein. This sample has about 3,200 distinct CDR3 sequences; 64% occur once, and the top ten carry 18%. Sequencing was performed on CD4+ T cells from the margin of a lung tumor. These receptors were obtained from a female donor with lung adenocarcinoma. The CD4 and CD8 labels of this study may be unreliable. The CDR3 runs from the conserved cysteine through the conserved F or W. Each record gives: CDR3 protein, CDR3 DNA, V gene, J gene, clone size, D gene. A D gene is named only where the DNA matches it firmly. Clone sizes are given selectively: once, few, many, or a class where the clone is expanded.

CDR3: CASSASGDYGYTF; DNA: TGTGCCAGTTCTGCCAGCGGGGACTATGGCTACACCTTC; V: TRBV6-1; J: TRBJ1-2; size: .; D: .
CDR3: CASSPSLRYTEQFF; DNA: TGCGCCAGCAGCCCCAGCCTAAGGTATACTGAGCAGTTCTTC; V: TRBV10-1; J: TRBJ2-1; size: .; D: .
CDR3: CASSYWGPASYNEQFF; DNA: TGTGCCAGCAGTTACTGGGGACCCGCCTCCTACAATGAGCAGTTCTTC; V: TRBV6-5; J: TRBJ2-1; size: .; D: .
CDR3: CASRPTATNEKLFF; DNA: TGTGCCAGCAGACCGACAGCAACTAATGAAAAACTGTTTTTT; V: TRBV6-1; J: TRBJ1-4; size: .; D: .
CDR3: CASVEGLEAFF; DNA: TGTGCCAGCGTTGAGGGGCTTGAAGCTTTCTTT; V: TRBV6-1; J: TRBJ1-1; size: .; D: .
CDR3: CASAFGLAGIDEQFF; DNA: TGTGCCAGCGCTTTTGGCCTAGCGGGAATCGATGAGCAGTTCTTC; V: TRBV6-1; J: TRBJ2-1; size: .; D: TRBD2
CDR3: CASGLAGVVEQYF; DNA: TGTGCCAGCGGTCTAGCGGGAGTAGTCGAGCAGTACTTC; V: TRBV7-2; J: TRBJ2-7; size: .; D: TRBD2
CDR3: CASWEQGSSYNEQFF; DNA: TGTGCCAGCTGGGAACAGGGCAGCTCCTACAATGAGCAGTTCTTC; V: TRBV6-1; J: TRBJ2-1; size: .; D: .
CDR3: CASSASGYYQETQYF; DNA: TGTGCCAGCAGTGCATCCGGATACTACCAAGAGACCCAGTACTTC; V: TRBV6-1; J: TRBJ2-5; size: once; D: .
CDR3: CASSPGVYNEQFF; DNA: TGTGCCAGCAGCCCGGGTGTCTACAATGAGCAGTTCTTC; V: TRBV7-2; J: TRBJ2-1; size: few; D: .
CDR3: CASSYGHGTNQPQHF; DNA: TGTGCCAGCAGTTACGGGCACGGGACTAATCAGCCCCAGCATTTT; V: TRBV6-5; J: TRBJ1-5; size: large; D: .
CDR3: CASSDGRNTQYF; DNA: TGTGCCAGCAGTGACGGGCGGAATACGCAGTATTTT; V: TRBV6-1; J: TRBJ2-3; size: .; D: .
CDR3: CASSLGSGGANVLTF; DNA: TGTGCCAGCAGTTTAGGATCCGGAGGGGCCAACGTCCTGACTTTC; V: TRBV12-3/TRBV12-4; J: TRBJ2-6; size: once; D: .
CDR3: CASSEENEQYF; DNA: TGCGCCAGCAGTGAAGAAAACGAGCAGTACTTC; V: TRBV10-2; J: TRBJ2-7; size: .; D: .
CDR3: CASGADGDTEAFF; DNA: TGTGCTAGTGGGGCAGACGGGGACACTGAAGCTTTCTTT; V: TRBV12-5; J: TRBJ1-1; size: .; D: .
CDR3: CASSYRAPVLAGGSTGELFF; DNA: TGTGCCAGCAGTTACCGAGCGCCGGTACTAGCGGGAGGAAGCACCGGGGAGCTGTTTTTT; V: TRBV6-5; J: TRBJ2-2; size: .; D: TRBD2
CDR3: CASSLASGHETQYF; DNA: TGTGCCAGCAGCTTAGCATCGGGCCACGAGACCCAGTACTTC; V: TRBV7-2; J: TRBJ2-5; size: .; D: .
CDR3: CASSLWGNTEAFF; DNA: TGTGCCAGCAGTTTATGGGGAAACACTGAAGCTTTCTTT; V: TRBV27; J: TRBJ1-1; size: few; D: .
CDR3: CASRDQGGGEKLFF; DNA: TGTGCCAGCAGGGACCAGGGTGGGGGTGAAAAACTGTTTTTT; V: TRBV6-1; J: TRBJ1-4; size: .; D: .
CDR3: CASSAFSGRAVNEQFF; DNA: TGTGCCAGCAGTGCCTTTAGCGGGAGGGCCGTGAATGAGCAGTTCTTC; V: TRBV6-1; J: TRBJ2-1; size: large; D: TRBD2
CDR3: CASSPYLTLGASSGANVLTF; DNA: TGTGCCAGCAGCCCATACCTGACTTTGGGGGCTAGCTCTGGGGCCAACGTCCTGACTTTC; V: TRBV7-8; J: TRBJ2-6; size: .; D: .
CDR3: CASSPSQGRGLFYEQYF; DNA: TGTGCCAGCAGCCCCAGCCAGGGCCGGGGGCTTTTTTACGAGCAGTACTTC; V: TRBV7-6; J: TRBJ2-7; size: .; D: .
CDR3: CASSTAYEQYF; DNA: TGTGCCAGCAGTACCGCCTACGAGCAGTACTTC; V: TRBV6-1; J: TRBJ2-7; size: .; D: .
CDR3: CASSVWGQGGYNEQFF; DNA: TGTGCCAGCAGTGTCTGGGGACAGGGAGGCTACAATGAGCAGTTCTTC; V: TRBV6-1; J: TRBJ2-1; size: .; D: TRBD1
CDR3: CASRRGGKHEQFF; DNA: TGTGCCAGCAGGCGGGGGGGGAAGCATGAGCAGTTCTTC; V: TRBV6-1; J: TRBJ2-1; size: .; D: TRBD2